This is a list of T cell receptor beta chains from one sample in a study of human CD8 memory T cell subsets. TCRdb reanalyzed the 5' RACE reads, giving one entry per CDR3 protein sequence and no DNA. This sample's clone table lists 6,000 to 8,500 distinct CDR3 sequences. Sequenced input: CD8+ T cells from PBMCs. These receptors all come from a human donor in good health. Both conserved end residues are part of each CDR3. Each record gives: J gene, clone size, V gene, CDR3 protein. Rows give clone size only sometimes, using once, few, many, or a class for an expanded clone.

TRBJ2-7 . TRBV7-9 CASSVGTSGRSYEQYF
TRBJ1-1 hyperexpanded TRBV7-9 CASSLAWAGDAEAFF
TRBJ2-1 . TRBV5-1 CASSFEGPYEQFF
TRBJ2-1 . TRBV24-1 CATSDAGGVHNEQFF
TRBJ2-7 . TRBV28 CASRPRGGREGLSGEQYF
TRBJ2-1 . TRBV6-6 CASSISGTLNEQFF
TRBJ2-7 . TRBV5-5 CASSLEGWGAQYF
TRBJ2-7 . TRBV7-9 CASSKGLDPYEQYF
TRBJ1-1 . TRBV19 CASSIGGYGEAFF
TRBJ2-5 . TRBV3-1 CASSPPIRQGTETQYF
TRBJ2-1 . TRBV4-2 CASTHGRGINEQFF
TRBJ2-5 . TRBV7-9 CASSPTGHQETQYF
TRBJ2-7 . TRBV14 CASSPGAAYEQYF
TRBJ1-2 . TRBV27 CASSLGQGYRAGYTF
TRBJ2-1 medium-sized TRBV2 CARREAMKEQFF
TRBJ2-1 . TRBV29-1 CSVEPLAGVNNEQFF
TRBJ2-4 medium-sized TRBV28 CASSQQGWKNIQYF
TRBJ2-7 . TRBV20-1 CSARDPLPYEQYF
TRBJ1-5 medium-sized TRBV28 CASSLTGSNQPQHF
TRBJ2-1 . TRBV2 CASRSGGPWDEQFF
TRBJ1-4 . TRBV2 CASSVLGTSTNEKLFF
TRBJ2-7 . TRBV11-2 CASSLTSGRYEQYF
TRBJ2-1 . TRBV19 CASSMTGHNEQFF
TRBJ2-1 . TRBV5-5 CASSRWIAERDEQFF
TRBJ1-2 . TRBV9 CASSSQVPGYTF
TRBJ2-1 . TRBV27 CASKGRNRDRVAGSYNEQFF
TRBJ2-7 . TRBV28 CASSSGLAGVEQYF
TRBJ2-2 . TRBV2 CASSEEAGGIAGELFF
TRBJ1-2 . TRBV28 CASSLWGWDYGYTF
TRBJ2-1 . TRBV7-8 CASSLAGTSGAMFF
TRBJ2-1 . TRBV2 CASSEVTGTKPEQFF
TRBJ1-1 . TRBV11-2 CASSPQGAWEAFF
TRBJ2-6 . TRBV9 CASSTVPANVLTF
TRBJ2-2 . TRBV25-1 CASGPLTDDFGELFF
TRBJ1-2 . TRBV29-1 CSVDSGVYGYTF
TRBJ2-1 . TRBV24-1 CATSDLLRTTDYNEQFF
TRBJ2-3 . TRBV10-3 CAISLKGGITDTQYF
TRBJ1-2 medium-sized TRBV29-1 CSGSGQGADGYTF
TRBJ2-1 . TRBV7-2 CASSLVLIGTSGNNEQFF
TRBJ1-2 . TRBV29-1 CSVGGDRSRGYTF
TRBJ2-7 . TRBV20-1 CSAPIGGEQYF
TRBJ2-1 . TRBV28 CASSIAGVNEQFF
TRBJ2-1 . TRBV24-1 CATSDEVDPEQFF
TRBJ1-2 . TRBV7-9 CASRGTPHGYTF
TRBJ2-7 . TRBV2 CASSEDSSYEQYF
TRBJ2-3 . TRBV28 CASSWDRESTDTQYF
TRBJ1-5 medium-sized TRBV28 CASSQGTGYGYSNQPQHF
TRBJ2-1 . TRBV20-1 CSARDGSSYNEQFF
TRBJ2-1 . TRBV19 CASSIGGFIGQFF
TRBJ2-7 . TRBV2 CASSEAGADEQYF
TRBJ2-7 . TRBV11-2 CASSLGRHYEQYF
TRBJ1-2 . TRBV27 CASGVAGGYTF
TRBJ1-5 . TRBV12-3/TRBV12-4 CASSWGVGVYSNQPQHF
TRBJ2-1 medium-sized TRBV7-9 CASSNWDRDNEQFF
TRBJ1-1 medium-sized TRBV29-1 CSVEDPGWNTEAFF
TRBJ2-7 . TRBV28 CASSLATAGFSNYEQYF
TRBJ2-1 . TRBV13 CASSLGGTAYNEQFF
TRBJ2-3 . TRBV11-3 CASSLAITDTQYF